This T cell receptor beta chain was profiled in a study of shared T cell receptors in the human thymus. Sequencing was performed with immunoSEQ multiplex PCR; in TCRdb, only in-frame clones are kept and a portion is missing. The table has 650,000 to 950,000 clones, over 75% seen once; the top ten hold 0.0095% to 0.011%. The CDR3 sequence is 18 residues long. Looked up from germline, CDR1 is SGDLS and CDR2 is YYNGEE. The ends were cut back, 0 bases at V and 10 bases at J, with 23 bases in the middle. This sample also appeared in a second study, on human thymus T cells. That paper states: Having corrective surgery for congenital heart defects, healthy Finnish infants were the ones who donated. Thymus tissue was removed during corrective cardiac surgery. V and J genes seemed to be used with bias in thymic and blood repertoires. As related research reported, thymic repertoires overlapped highly among unrelated individuals.

This receptor was obtained from a girl under three years old with a congenital heart defect. The V call is TRBV9, the J call TRBJ1-6, with a weak D call TRBD1 (6 bases). The material sequenced was thymocytes. As DNA, the CDR3 is TGTGCCAGCAGCGTAGCCCATAACAGGGAAATCGGGAAATCACCCCTCCACTTT. As protein: CASSVAHNREIGKSPLHF.